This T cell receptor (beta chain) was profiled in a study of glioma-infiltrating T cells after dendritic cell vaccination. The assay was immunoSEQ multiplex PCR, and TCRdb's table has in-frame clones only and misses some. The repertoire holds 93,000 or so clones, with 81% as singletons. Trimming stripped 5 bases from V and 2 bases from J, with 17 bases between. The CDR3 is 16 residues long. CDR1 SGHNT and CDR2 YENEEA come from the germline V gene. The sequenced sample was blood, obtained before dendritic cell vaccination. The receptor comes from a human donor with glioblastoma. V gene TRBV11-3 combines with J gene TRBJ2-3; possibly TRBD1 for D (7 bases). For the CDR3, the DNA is TGTGCCAGCAGCCCGCCGACAGGGAGGAACACAGATACGCAGTATTTT. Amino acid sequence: CASSPPTGRNTDTQYF.